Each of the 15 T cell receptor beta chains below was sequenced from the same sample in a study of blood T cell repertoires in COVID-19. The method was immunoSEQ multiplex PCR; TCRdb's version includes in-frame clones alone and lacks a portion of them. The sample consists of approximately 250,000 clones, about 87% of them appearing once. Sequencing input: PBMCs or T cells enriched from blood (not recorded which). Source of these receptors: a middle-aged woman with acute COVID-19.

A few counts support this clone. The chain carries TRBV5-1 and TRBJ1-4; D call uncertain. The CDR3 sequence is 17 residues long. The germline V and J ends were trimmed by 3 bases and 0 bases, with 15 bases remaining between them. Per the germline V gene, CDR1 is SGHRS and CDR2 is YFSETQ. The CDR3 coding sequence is TGCGCCAGCAGCTCCACAGTACCTGATGCAACTAATGAAAAACTGTTTTTT. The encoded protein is CASSSTVPDATNEKLFF.

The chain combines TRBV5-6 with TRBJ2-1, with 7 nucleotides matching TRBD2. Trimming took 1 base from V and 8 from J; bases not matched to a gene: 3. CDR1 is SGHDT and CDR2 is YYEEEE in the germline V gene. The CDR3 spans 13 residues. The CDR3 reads CASSLWGGDEQFF. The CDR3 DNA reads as TGTGCCAGCAGCTTGTGGGGGGGAGATGAGCAGTTCTTC.

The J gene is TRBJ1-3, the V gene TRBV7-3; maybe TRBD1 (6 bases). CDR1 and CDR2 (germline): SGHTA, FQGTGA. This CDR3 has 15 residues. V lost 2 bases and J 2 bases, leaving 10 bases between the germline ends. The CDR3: CASSLYPGAGNTIYF. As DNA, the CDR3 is TGTGCCAGCAGCTTATATCCAGGGGCTGGAAACACCATATATTTT. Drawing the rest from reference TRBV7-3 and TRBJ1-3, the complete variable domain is GAGVSQTPSNKVTEKGKYVELRCDPISGHTALYWYRQSLGQGPEFLIYFQGTGAADDSGLPNDRFFAVRPEGSVSTLKIQRTERGDSAVYLCASSLYPGAGNTIYFGEGSWLTVV.

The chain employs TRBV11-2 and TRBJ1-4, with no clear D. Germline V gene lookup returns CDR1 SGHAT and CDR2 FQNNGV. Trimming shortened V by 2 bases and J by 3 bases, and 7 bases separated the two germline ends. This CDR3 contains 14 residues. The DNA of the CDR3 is TGTGCCAGCAGCTTATTGGCGGCTAATGAAAAACTGTTTTTT. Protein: CASSLLAANEKLFF.

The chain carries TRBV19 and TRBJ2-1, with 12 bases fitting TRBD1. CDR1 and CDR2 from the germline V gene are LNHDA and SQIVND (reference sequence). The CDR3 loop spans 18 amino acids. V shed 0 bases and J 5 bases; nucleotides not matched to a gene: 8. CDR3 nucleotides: TGTGCCAGTAGTATAGATCCCCCGGGACAGGGGGCGGACAATGAGCAGTTCTTC. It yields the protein CASSIDPPGQGADNEQFF.

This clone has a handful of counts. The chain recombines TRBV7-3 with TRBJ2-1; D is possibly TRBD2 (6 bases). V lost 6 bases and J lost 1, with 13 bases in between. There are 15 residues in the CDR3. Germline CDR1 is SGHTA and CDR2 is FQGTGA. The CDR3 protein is CASSPPGLSYNEQFF. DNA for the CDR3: TGTGCCAGCAGTCCGCCGGGACTTTCCTACAATGAGCAGTTCTTC. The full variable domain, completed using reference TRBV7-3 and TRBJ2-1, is GAGVSQTPSNKVTEKGKYVELRCDPISGHTALYWYRQSLGQGPEFLIYFQGTGAADDSGLPNDRFFAVRPEGSVSTLKIQRTERGDSAVYLCASSPPGLSYNEQFFGPGTRLTVL.

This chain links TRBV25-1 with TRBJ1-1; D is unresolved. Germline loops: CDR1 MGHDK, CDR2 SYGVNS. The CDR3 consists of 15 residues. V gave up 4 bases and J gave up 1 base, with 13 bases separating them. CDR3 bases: TGTGCCAGCAGTGGCCCTCAGACTACGAACACTGAAGCTTTCTTT. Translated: CASSGPQTTNTEAFF. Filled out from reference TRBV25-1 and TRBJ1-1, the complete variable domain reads EADIYQTPRYLVIGTGKKITLECSQTMGHDKMYWYQQDPGMELHLIHYSYGVNSTEKGDLSSESTVSRIRTEHFPLTLESARPSHTSQYLCASSGPQTTNTEAFFGQGTRLTVV.

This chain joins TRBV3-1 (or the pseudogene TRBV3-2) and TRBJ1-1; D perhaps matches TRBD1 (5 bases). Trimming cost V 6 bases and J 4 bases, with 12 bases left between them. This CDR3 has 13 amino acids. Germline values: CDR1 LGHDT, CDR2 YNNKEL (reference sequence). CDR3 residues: CASRQNGGTEAFF. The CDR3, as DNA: TGTGCCAGCAGACAAAACGGGGGCACTGAAGCTTTCTTT.

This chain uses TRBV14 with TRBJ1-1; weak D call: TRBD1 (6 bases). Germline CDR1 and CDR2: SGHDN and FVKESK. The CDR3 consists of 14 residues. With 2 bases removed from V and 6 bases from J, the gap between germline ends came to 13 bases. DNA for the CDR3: TGTGCCAGCAGCCAATCACAGGGAATTTCTGAAGCTTTCTTT. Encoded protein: CASSQSQGISEAFF.

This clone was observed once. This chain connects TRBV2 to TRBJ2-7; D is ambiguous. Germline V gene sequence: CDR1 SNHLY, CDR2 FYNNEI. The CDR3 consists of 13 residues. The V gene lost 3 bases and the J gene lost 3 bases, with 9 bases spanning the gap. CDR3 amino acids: CASSEEFYYEQYV. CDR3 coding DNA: TGTGCCAGCAGTGAGGAGTTTTACTACGAGCAGTACGTC.

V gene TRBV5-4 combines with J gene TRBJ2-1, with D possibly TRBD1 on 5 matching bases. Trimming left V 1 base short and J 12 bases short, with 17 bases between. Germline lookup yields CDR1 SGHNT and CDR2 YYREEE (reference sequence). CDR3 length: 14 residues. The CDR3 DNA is TGTGCCAGCAGCTTGAAGCTACCTGTTACAGGGCAGTTCTTC. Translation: CASSLKLPVTGQFF. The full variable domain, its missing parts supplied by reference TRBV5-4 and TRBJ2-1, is ETGVTQSPTHLIKTRGQQVTLRCSSQSGHNTVSWYQQALGQGPQFIFQYYREEENGRGNFPPRFSGLQFPNYSSELNVNALELDDSALYLCASSLKLPVTGQFFGPGTRLTVL.

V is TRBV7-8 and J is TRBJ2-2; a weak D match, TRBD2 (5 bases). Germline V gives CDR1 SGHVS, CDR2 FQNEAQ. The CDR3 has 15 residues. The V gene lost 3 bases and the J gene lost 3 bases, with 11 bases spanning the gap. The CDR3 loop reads CASSLAGIDTGELFF. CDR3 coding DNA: TGTGCCAGCAGCTTGGCCGGGATCGACACCGGGGAGCTGTTTTTT.

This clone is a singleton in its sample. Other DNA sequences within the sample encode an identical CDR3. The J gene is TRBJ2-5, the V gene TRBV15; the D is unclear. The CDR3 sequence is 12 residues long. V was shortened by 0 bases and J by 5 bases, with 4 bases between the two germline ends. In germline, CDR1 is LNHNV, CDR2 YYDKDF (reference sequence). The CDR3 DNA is TGTGCCACCAGCAGAGATTCGGAGACCCAGTACTTC. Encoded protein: CATSRDSETQYF.

This CDR3 reads CASSVGQGLDYGYTF. CDR3 coding DNA: TGTGCCAGCAGCGTAGGGCAGGGGCTCGACTATGGCTACACCTTC. The rearrangement joins TRBV9 to TRBJ1-2; TRBD1 is a possible D gene (6 bases). CDR3 length equals 15 residues. Germline CDR1 is SGDLS and CDR2 is YYNGEE. V was clipped by 0 bases and J by 3 bases, with 12 bases between them.

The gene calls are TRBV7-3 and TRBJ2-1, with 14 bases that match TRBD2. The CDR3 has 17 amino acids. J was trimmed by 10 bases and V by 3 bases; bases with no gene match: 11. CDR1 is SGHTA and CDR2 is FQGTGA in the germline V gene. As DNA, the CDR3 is TGTGCCAGCAGCTTCACCCAGGGACTAGCGGGAGCGGAAGAGCAGTTCTTC. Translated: CASSFTQGLAGAEEQFF.